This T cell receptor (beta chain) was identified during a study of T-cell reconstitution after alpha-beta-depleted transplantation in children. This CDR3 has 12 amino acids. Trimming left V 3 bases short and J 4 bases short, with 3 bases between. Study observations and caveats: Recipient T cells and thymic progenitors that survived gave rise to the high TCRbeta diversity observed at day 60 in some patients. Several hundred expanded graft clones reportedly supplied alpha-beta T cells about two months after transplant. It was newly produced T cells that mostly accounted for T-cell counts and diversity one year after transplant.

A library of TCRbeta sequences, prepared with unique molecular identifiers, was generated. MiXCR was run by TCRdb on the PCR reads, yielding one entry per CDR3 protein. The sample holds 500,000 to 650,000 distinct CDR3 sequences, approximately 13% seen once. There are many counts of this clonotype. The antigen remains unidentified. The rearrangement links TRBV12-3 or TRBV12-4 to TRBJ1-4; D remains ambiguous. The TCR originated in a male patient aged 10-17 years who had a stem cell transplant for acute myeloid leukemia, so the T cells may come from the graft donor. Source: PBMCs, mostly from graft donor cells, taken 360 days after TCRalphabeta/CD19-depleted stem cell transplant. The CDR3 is CASSLINEKLFF. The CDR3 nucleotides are TGTGCCAGCAGTTTGATTAATGAAAAACTGTTTTTT.